These 29 T cell receptor beta chains originate from one sample sequenced in a study of shared clonotypes between healthy human individuals. Generated by immunoSEQ multiplex PCR, the TCRdb table keeps only in-frame clones and is missing some. Here the sample spans 2 million to 2.5 million clones, 90% to 95% being singletons. Sequenced: naive CD4+ T cells sorted from blood. Subset described: CD45RA+ positively selected. These receptors were taken from a man aged 18 to 29 in good health.

DNA for the CDR3: TGTGCCAGCAGTGAAGCCACGACAGGGATCACTGAAGCTTTCTTT. Translation gives CASSEATTGITEAFF. The J gene is TRBJ1-1, the V gene TRBV6-1, with 7 bases identical to TRBD1. This CDR3 has 15 residues. CDR1 is MNHNS, CDR2 SASEGT, per germline. After removal of 0 bases from V and 4 bases from J, the junction contained 5 bases not matched to a gene.

Notes on this clone: This specimen includes other DNA sequences encoding the same CDR3. J is TRBJ2-3 and V is TRBV9, with TRBD2 matching 8 bases. The junction had 6 bases not matched to a gene; V was cut back by 0 bases and J by 6 bases. CDR1 SGDLS and CDR2 YYNGEE come from the germline V gene. This CDR3 spans 15 amino acids. CDR3 loop: CASSVEGTRADTQYF. DNA for the CDR3: TGTGCCAGCAGCGTAGAAGGGACTAGGGCTGATACGCAGTATTTT.

This clone was seen only once. This chain's CDR3 is CASSMLAGDGYTF. For the CDR3, the DNA is TGTGCCAGTAGTATGTTGGCAGGGGACGGCTACACCTTC. The V and J genes are TRBV19 and TRBJ1-2; the D gene is possibly TRBD1 (6 bases). This CDR3 region has 13 residues. Trimming left V 3 bases short and J 8 bases short, with 13 bases between. CDR1 is LNHDA and CDR2 is SQIVND in the germline V gene (reference sequence). Looking up the rest from reference TRBV19 and TRBJ1-2 gives the full variable domain: DGGITQSPKYLFRKEGQNVTLSCEQNLNHDAMYWYRQDPGQGLRLIYYSQIVNDFQKGDIAEGYSVSREKKESFPLTVTSAQKNPTAFYLCASSMLAGDGYTFGSGTRLTVV.

In the case of this clone: This sample also contains other DNA sequences that code for the same CDR3. V is TRBV20-1 and J is TRBJ1-1; D not resolved. The germline CDR1 and CDR2 sequences are DFQATT and SNEGSKA (reference sequence). The germline V and J ends were trimmed by 4 bases and 0 bases, with 3 bases remaining between them. The CDR3 length is 11 residues. CDR3 protein: CSATMNTEAFF. The DNA of the CDR3 is TGCAGTGCTACTATGAACACTGAAGCTTTCTTT.

The chain recombines TRBV27 with TRBJ1-5; 8 bases align to TRBD1. This CDR3 has 15 residues. Germline values: CDR1 MNHEY, CDR2 SMNVEV (reference sequence). V dropped 6 bases and J dropped 2; count of bases not matched to a gene: 6. CDR3 loop: CASRQGQVRNQPQHF. The CDR3, as DNA: TGTGCCAGCAGACAGGGACAGGTACGCAATCAGCCCCAGCATTTT.

The V and J genes are TRBV30 and TRBJ2-7, with D unclear. The germline V and J ends were trimmed by 0 bases and 6 bases, with 6 bases remaining between them. The CDR3 length is 11 residues. The V gene's germline CDR1 is GTSNPN and CDR2 SVGIG (reference sequence). CDR3 nucleotides: TGTGCCTGGAGTGTAAAGGCCGAGCAGTACTTC. Amino acid sequence: CAWSVKAEQYF.

The CDR3 spells CASTGDAGDNYGYTF. The DNA of the CDR3 is TGTGCCAGCACCGGGGACGCCGGCGATAACTATGGCTACACCTTC. The chain has TRBV2 and TRBJ1-2; the D gene is possibly TRBD1 (5 bases). This CDR3 has 15 residues. The germline gives CDR1 SNHLY, CDR2 FYNNEI. V lost 7 bases to trimming and J lost 1 base, with 16 bases between them. The entire variable domain, with the rest obtained from reference TRBV2 and TRBJ1-2, is as follows: EPEVTQTPSHQVTQMGQEVILRCVPISNHLYFYWYRQILGQKVEFLVSFYNNEISEKSEIFDDQFSVERPDGSNFTLKIRSTKLEDSAMYFCASTGDAGDNYGYTFGSGTRLTVV.

V and J are TRBV4-1 and TRBJ1-2, with TRBD1 matching over 9 bases. CDR1 MGHRA and CDR2 YSYEKL come from the germline V gene. The CDR3 consists of 15 residues. Trimming cost V 2 bases and J 2 bases; bases outside gene matches: 3. The CDR3 coding sequence is TGCGCCAGCAGCCAACCCGGGACAGGGAACTATGGCTACACCTTC. This encodes CASSQPGTGNYGYTF.

V gene TRBV6-1 combines with J gene TRBJ2-7; 7 bases agree with TRBD2. Trimming cost V 5 bases and J 2 bases; bases outside gene matches: 3. CDR1 is MNHNS, CDR2 SASEGT, per germline. The CDR3 is made up of 13 amino acids. In DNA, the CDR3 is TGTGCCAGCAGTCGAGCGGGGACCTACGAGCAGTACTTC. This sequence encodes CASSRAGTYEQYF.

The chain recombines TRBV5-1 with TRBJ2-5; tentatively, D is TRBD2 (6 bases). With 1 base removed from V and 5 bases from J, the gap between germline ends came to 12 bases. Germline CDR1 is SGHRS and CDR2 is YFSETQ. The CDR3 is 14 residues long. The CDR3 DNA sequence: TGCGCCAGCAGCTTGACTAGCCCGGGTGAGACCCAGTACTTC. Translated, it gives CASSLTSPGETQYF.

The rearrangement joins TRBV7-9 to TRBJ2-5, with D perhaps TRBD1 (6 bases). V lost 7 bases, J lost 5 bases, and 14 bases lay in between. The CDR3 runs 13 residues. Germline CDR1 and CDR2: SEHNR and FQNEAQ (reference sequence). The CDR3 nucleotides read TGTGCCAGCAAAACAGGGAGTTCGGAGACCCAGTACTTC. Amino acids: CASKTGSSETQYF.

The gene calls are TRBV6-1 and TRBJ2-7; D is undetermined. CDR1 is MNHNS, CDR2 SASEGT, per germline. This CDR3 region has 14 residues. Trimming cost V 1 base and J 1 base, with 8 bases left between them. CDR3 sequence reads: CASSEGLLSYEQYF. DNA for the CDR3: TGTGCCAGCAGTGAAGGTCTCTTATCCTACGAGCAGTACTTC.

V and J are TRBV11-1 and TRBJ2-2, with 7 nucleotides matching TRBD2. Germline V gene lookup returns CDR1 SGHAT and CDR2 FQDESV (reference sequence). This CDR3 has 14 amino acids. With V trimmed by 5 bases and J by 4 bases, 4 bases remained unmatched. The CDR3 region has the DNA TGTGCCAGCAGCCGACTAGCTTTCACCGGGGAGCTGTTTTTT. Its translation is CASSRLAFTGELFF.

A remark on this clone: The same CDR3 also results from other DNA sequences found in this sample. This sequence joins TRBV5-1 and TRBJ2-3; tentative D call: TRBD2 (6 bases). Deletions cut 0 bases from V and 1 base from J, with 9 bases between. CDR3 length: 15 amino acids. The germline V gene encodes CDR1 SGHRS and CDR2 YFSETQ. In DNA form, the CDR3 reads TGCGCCAGCAGCTTGGGCGGGGACCGCACAGATACGCAGTATTTT. Its protein product is CASSLGGDRTDTQYF.

With respect to this clone: In the same sample, other DNA sequences code for this CDR3. The V gene is TRBV5-1, the J gene TRBJ2-3; 9 bases fit TRBD2. The CDR3 is made up of 16 amino acids. V dropped 0 bases and J dropped 0; count of bases not matched to a gene: 2. Germline loops: CDR1 SGHRS, CDR2 YFSETQ. CDR3 sequence: CASSLGLAASTDTQYF. As DNA, the CDR3 is TGCGCCAGCAGCTTGGGACTAGCGGCCAGCACAGATACGCAGTATTTT.

The chain joins TRBV5-1 to TRBJ2-7; 8 nucleotides line up with TRBD1. Looked up from germline, CDR1 is SGHRS and CDR2 is YFSETQ. This CDR3 comprises 16 residues. V shed 4 bases and J 0 bases; nucleotides not matched to a gene: 9. The CDR3 DNA reads TGCGCCAGCAGCCTTTCAGGACAGGGTATCTCCTACGAGCAGTACTTC. This codes for CASSLSGQGISYEQYF.

This clone was seen only once. The chain uses TRBV5-1 and TRBJ1-1, with D hard to call. The CDR3 runs to 13 residues. Looked up from germline, CDR1 is SGHRS and CDR2 is YFSETQ. Trimming removed 2 bases from V and 4 bases from J, with 9 bases in between. The CDR3 DNA follows: TGCGCCAGCAGCTTCCAGGTTGTCACTGAAGCTTTCTTT. Its protein is CASSFQVVTEAFF. Filled out from reference TRBV5-1 and TRBJ1-1, the complete variable domain reads KAGVTQTPRYLIKTRGQQVTLSCSPISGHRSVSWYQQTPGQGLQFLFEYFSETQRNKGNFPGRFSGRQFSNSRSEMNVSTLELGDSALYLCASSFQVVTEAFFGQGTRLTVV.

The V and J genes are TRBV12-5 and TRBJ2-2; possible D gene TRBD1, 5 bases. CDR1 and CDR2 from the germline V gene are LGHNT and FRNRAP. V lost 3 bases and J 4 bases, leaving 9 bases between the germline ends. The length of the CDR3 is 14 residues. Here the CDR3 DNA reads TGTGCTAGTGGTTTACAAGGGGTCACCGGGGAGCTGTTTTTT. It is translated as CASGLQGVTGELFF.

This clone appeared a few times. At one end the junction does not follow the germline gene, possibly because of a read error. The chain carries TRBV29-1 and TRBJ1-2; D might be TRBD1 (5 bases). The length of the CDR3 is 11 residues. From germline, CDR1 is SQVTM and CDR2 ANQGSEA. The CDR3 here is CSIRDPEFNAF. CDR3 DNA: TGCAGCATCCGGGACCCAGAATTCAATGCCTTC.

The chain uses TRBV18 and TRBJ2-3; D ambiguous. V was trimmed by 4 bases and J by 4 bases, leaving 6 bases between them. The CDR3 contains 12 residues. Germline V gene data show CDR1 as KGHSH and CDR2 as LQKENI. The CDR3 spells CASSLESDTQYF. The CDR3 bases are TGTGCCAGCTCACTAGAGTCAGATACGCAGTATTTT. Together with reference TRBV18 and TRBJ2-3, the CDR3 gives the full variable domain: NAGVMQNPRHLVRRRGQEARLRCSPMKGHSHVYWYRQLPEEGLKFMVYLQKENIIDESGMPKERFSAEFPKEGPSILRIQQVVRGDSAAYFCASSLESDTQYFGPGTRLTVL.

The chain has TRBV2 and TRBJ1-1; D ambiguous. CDR1 and CDR2 (germline): SNHLY, FYNNEI. The V end lost 4 bases, the J end lost 6 bases, and 6 bases lay between the germline ends. The CDR3 extends over 11 amino acids. The CDR3 DNA is TGTGCCAGCAGTGTAACCTCTGAAGCTTTCTTT. This sequence encodes CASSVTSEAFF.

The V call is TRBV19, the J call TRBJ1-1; TRBD1 might be the D (5 bases). The CDR3 is made up of 12 amino acids. Per germline, CDR1 LNHDA and CDR2 SQIVND (reference sequence). Trimming pared 6 bases from V and 9 bases from J, leaving 14 bases between. The CDR3: CASSTDGHKAFF. Written as DNA, the CDR3 is TGTGCCAGTAGCACTGATGGACACAAAGCTTTCTTT. The full variable domain, in which reference TRBV19 and TRBJ1-1 provide the parts outside the CDR3, is DGGITQSPKYLFRKEGQNVTLSCEQNLNHDAMYWYRQDPGQGLRLIYYSQIVNDFQKGDIAEGYSVSREKKESFPLTVTSAQKNPTAFYLCASSTDGHKAFFGQGTRLTVV.

The genes are TRBV7-8 and TRBJ2-1, with 8 bases fitting TRBD1. CDR1 and CDR2 from the germline V gene are SGHVS and FQNEAQ. The CDR3 contains 15 residues. The trim removed 6 bases at V and 7 bases at J, leaving 11 bases unmatched. The CDR3 DNA is TGTGCCAGCAGACCCGGACAGGGCCTAAGGAATGAGCAGTTCTTC. It specifies CASRPGQGLRNEQFF.

J is TRBJ1-5 and V is TRBV9; no definite D call. The V gene lost 0 bases and the J gene lost 7 bases, with 8 bases spanning the gap. The CDR3 has 13 amino acids. Germline lookup yields CDR1 SGDLS and CDR2 YYNGEE. The CDR3 sequence is CASSVGYGQPQHF. The CDR3 coding sequence is TGTGCCAGCAGCGTAGGGTACGGGCAGCCCCAGCATTTT.

The V gene is TRBV6-1, the J gene TRBJ1-1; D remains unclear. The CDR3 sequence is 16 residues long. Trimming removed 4 bases from V and 1 base from J, with 16 bases in between. The germline V gene has CDR1 MNHNS and CDR2 SASEGT. The CDR3 reads CASSGSFGLGNTEAFF. CDR3 coding DNA: TGTGCCAGCAGTGGATCCTTCGGACTCGGGAACACTGAAGCTTTCTTT.

The chain couples TRBV11-2 to TRBJ1-6; no reliable D call. Germline loops: CDR1 SGHAT, CDR2 FQNNGV. CDR3 size: 12 residues. V dropped 5 bases and J dropped 8 bases, with 7 bases sitting between them. CDR3 nucleotide sequence: TGTGCCAGCAGCCCGCAGTATTCACCCCTCCACTTT. Its translation is CASSPQYSPLHF.

J is TRBJ1-5 and V is TRBV6-6; unclear D gene. CDR1 is MNHNY and CDR2 is SVGAGI in the germline V gene (reference sequence). This CDR3 is 14 amino acids long. Trimming stripped 5 bases from V and 3 bases from J, with 11 bases between. This CDR3 is CASSPTNYNQPQHF. The CDR3 DNA reads as TGTGCCAGCAGTCCCACCAACTACAATCAGCCCCAGCATTTT.

The chain couples TRBV28 to TRBJ2-5; unclear D gene. Trimming removed 5 bases at V and 5 bases at J, with 6 bases between. The CDR3 is 11 amino acids. The germline V gene encodes CDR1 MDHEN and CDR2 SYDVKM. The CDR3 bases are TGTGCCAGCAGTGCTAGGGAGACCCAGTACTTC. The encoded protein is CASSARETQYF.

The chain links TRBV19 to TRBJ1-6; D unclear. Germline-derived CDR1 and CDR2 are LNHDA and SQIVND (reference sequence). The CDR3 has 13 amino acids. Trimming cost V 8 bases and J 11 bases, with 16 bases left between them. The CDR3, as DNA: TGTGCCAGTCATCACACCCTTGGGCCACCCCTCCACTTT. As protein: CASHHTLGPPLHF. The full variable domain, with the rest looked up from reference TRBV19 and TRBJ1-6, is DGGITQSPKYLFRKEGQNVTLSCEQNLNHDAMYWYRQDPGQGLRLIYYSQIVNDFQKGDIAEGYSVSREKKESFPLTVTSAQKNPTAFYLCASHHTLGPPLHFGNGTRLTVT.